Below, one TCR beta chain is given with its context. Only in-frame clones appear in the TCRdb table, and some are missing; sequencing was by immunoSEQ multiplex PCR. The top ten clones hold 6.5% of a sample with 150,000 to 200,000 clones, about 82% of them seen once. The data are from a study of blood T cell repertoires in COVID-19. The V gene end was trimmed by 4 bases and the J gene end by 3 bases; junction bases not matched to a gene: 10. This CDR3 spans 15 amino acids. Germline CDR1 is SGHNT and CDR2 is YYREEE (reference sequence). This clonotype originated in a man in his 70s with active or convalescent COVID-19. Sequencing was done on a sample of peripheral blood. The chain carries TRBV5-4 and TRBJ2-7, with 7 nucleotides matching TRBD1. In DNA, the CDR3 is TGTGCCAGCAGCCCATTTAAGGGACAGAACTACGAGCAGTACTTC. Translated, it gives CASSPFKGQNYEQYF.